This TCR beta chain was identified in a study of OX40 agonist ivuxolimab in advanced cancers. Study context: Patients were dosed with the agonistic anti-OX40 (CD134) antibody ivuxolimab. Study results and limitations: Nonresponders, in some cases, also had low normalized T-cell clonal expansion.

Note on this clone: No antigen is known for it.

Per germline, CDR1 DFQATT and CDR2 SNEGSKA (reference sequence). The CDR3 is 11 amino acids. V lost 3 bases to trimming and J lost 8 bases, with 10 bases between them. Some clones are missing from TCRdb's copy, which holds only in-frame ones; the method was immunoSEQ multiplex PCR. The table lists some 61,000 clones, just under 90% of them singletons. Source: CD4+ or CD8+ T cells sorted from blood, taken in a trial of the OX40 agonist ivuxolimab. The rearrangement uses TRBV20-1 and TRBJ1-2; D is possibly TRBD1 (5 bases). The TCR was taken from an adult with an advanced solid tumor such as melanoma, head and neck, liver or kidney cancer. CDR3 amino acids: CSASKGQGYTF. The CDR3 DNA sequence: TGCAGTGCTAGTAAGGGGCAAGGCTACACCTTC.